Listed here are 16 T cell receptor beta chains from one sample, sequenced in a study of T-cell reconstitution after alpha-beta-depleted transplantation in children. The TCRbeta library incorporated unique molecular identifiers. TCRdb processed the PCR reads anew with MiXCR; each CDR3 protein has one entry. The table lists about 980,000 distinct CDR3 sequences, about 29% of them singletons. This specimen was PBMCs, mostly from graft donor cells, taken 360 days after TCRalphabeta/CD19-depleted stem cell transplant. The receptors were gathered from a boy younger than two who had a stem cell transplant for SCID, so the T cells may come from the graft donor.

This clonotype occurred a few times. CDR3 in DNA: TGCAGTGCTAGAGGCCGGAGCGGGGGTTCTTCAGATACGCAGTATTTT. Protein product: CSARGRSGGSSDTQYF. The rearrangement links TRBV20-1 to TRBJ2-3, with TRBD2 identical over 8 bases. CDR1 is DFQATT and CDR2 is SNEGSKA in the germline V gene (reference sequence). The CDR3 covers 16 residues. J was trimmed by 4 bases and V by 1 base; bases with no gene match: 10.

This clonotype was seen at least ten times. This rearrangement joins TRBV5-5 to TRBJ2-6; 8 nucleotides match TRBD2. The CDR3 totals 18 residues. The V segment lost 3 bases and the J segment 1 base; nucleotides outside the gene matches: 9. From germline, CDR1 is SGHKS and CDR2 YYEKEE (reference sequence). DNA for the CDR3: TGTGCCAGCAGCTCCCCGGGACTAGGCCCTTCTGGGGCCAACGTCCTGACTTTC. This gives the protein CASSSPGLGPSGANVLTF.

This clonotype showed up just a few times. V is TRBV12-3 or TRBV12-4 and J is TRBJ2-7; D gene unclear. V was pared by 3 bases and J by 3 bases, with 6 bases between. The CDR3 extends over 12 amino acids. The CDR3 reads CASSLYIYEQYF. CDR3 sequence (DNA): TGTGCCAGCAGTTTGTACATCTACGAGCAGTACTTC.

This chain joins TRBV20-1 and TRBJ2-5; D may match TRBD1 or TRBD2 (5 bases each). Trimming shortened V by 0 bases and J by 7 bases, and 12 bases separated the two germline ends. Germline V lookup: CDR1 DFQATT, CDR2 SNEGSKA (reference sequence). The CDR3 runs 13 residues. The DNA for the CDR3 is TGCAGTGCTAGAGATGAGCCGGGGCTGACCCAGTACTTC. It specifies CSARDEPGLTQYF.

This clonotype appeared a few times. This chain uses TRBV20-1 with TRBJ2-5; D unclear. The CDR3 consists of 14 residues. CDR1 and CDR2 from the germline V gene are DFQATT and SNEGSKA (reference sequence). Trimming pared 0 bases from V and 2 bases from J, leaving 10 bases between. The DNA of the CDR3 is TGCAGTGCTAGAGATGCGGTCGTTCAAGAGACCCAGTACTTC. It yields the protein CSARDAVVQETQYF.

This clonotype appeared a few times. The genes are TRBV4-1 and TRBJ2-1, with 13 bases aligning to TRBD2. This CDR3 spans 18 amino acids. Germline trimming cut 4 bases from V and 6 bases from J; bases unmatched to any gene: 12. Germline assignment: CDR1 MGHRA and CDR2 YSYEKL. CDR3 amino acids: CASSPIRPLAGGRNEQFF. Written as DNA, the CDR3 is TGCGCCAGCAGCCCGATACGGCCACTAGCGGGGGGGCGCAATGAGCAGTTCTTC.

This clonotype was found a few times. V usage is TRBV19 and J usage is TRBJ2-1; 9 positions agree with TRBD1. Trimming took 5 bases from V and 9 from J; bases not matched to a gene: 14. The length of the CDR3 is 16 residues. The germline gives CDR1 LNHDA, CDR2 SQIVND (reference sequence). The DNA for the CDR3 is TGTGCCAGTAGTGAGCGCCGGGACAGGGCCTATGCTGAGCAGTTCTTC. Translation gives CASSERRDRAYAEQFF.

The V and J genes are TRBV5-1 and TRBJ2-5; possibly TRBD2 for D (5 bases). CDR3 length: 13 residues. Germline lookup yields CDR1 SGHRS and CDR2 YFSETQ. Trimming took off 6 bases at V and 4 bases at J, with 13 bases between the two ends. CDR3 region: CASKEREGETQYF. CDR3 DNA sequence: TGCGCCAGCAAGGAGAGGGAAGGAGAGACCCAGTACTTC.

The genes are TRBV20-1 and TRBJ1-1; 7 positions match TRBD1. Unmatched junction bases numbered 6, after V lost 3 bases and J lost 5 bases. This CDR3 has 13 amino acids. Germline lookup yields CDR1 DFQATT and CDR2 SNEGSKA (reference sequence). CDR3 sequence (DNA): TGCAGTGCTAGCAGGACAGGAGCAACTGAAGCTTTCTTT. Protein: CSASRTGATEAFF.

J is TRBJ1-2 and V is TRBV29-1, with D possibly being TRBD1 (6 bases). Trimming left V 4 bases short and J 4 bases short, with 10 bases between. The CDR3 loop spans 12 amino acids. From germline, CDR1 is SQVTM and CDR2 ANQGSEA. The CDR3 coding sequence is TGCAGCGTTGCACGGGGGCGCTATGGCTACACCTTC. Amino acids: CSVARGRYGYTF. Combining the CDR3 with reference TRBV29-1 and TRBJ1-2 gives the whole variable domain SAVISQKPSRDICQRGTSLTIQCQVDSQVTMMFWYRQQPGQSLTLIATANQGSEATYESGFVIDKFPISRPNLTFSTLTVSNMSPEDSSIYLCSVARGRYGYTFGSGTRLTVV.

The J gene is TRBJ2-5, the V gene TRBV20-1; 14 nucleotides agree with TRBD2. The germline gives CDR1 DFQATT, CDR2 SNEGSKA (reference sequence). The length of the CDR3 is 15 residues. The V gene end was trimmed by 3 bases and the J gene end by 7 bases; junction bases not matched to a gene: 7. CDR3: CSASPGLAGVGTQYF. The DNA for the CDR3 is TGCAGTGCTAGCCCGGGACTAGCGGGGGTTGGGACCCAGTACTTC.

The rearrangement links TRBV28 to TRBJ1-5; 7 bases line up with TRBD1. Losses at the gene ends were 8 bases for V and 3 bases for J; bases not matched to a gene: 7. Germline loops: CDR1 MDHEN, CDR2 SYDVKM. The CDR3 is 14 amino acids. The CDR3 reads CASFDRVNNQPQHF. The CDR3 coding sequence is TGTGCCAGCTTCGACAGGGTGAACAATCAGCCCCAGCATTTT.

CDR3 in amino acids: CASSYKTGGTGELFF. The CDR3 coding sequence is TGTGCCAGCAGTTATAAGACAGGGGGCACCGGGGAGCTGTTTTTT. This chain links TRBV12-3 or TRBV12-4 with TRBJ2-2, with 9 bases lining up with TRBD1. This CDR3 comprises 15 residues. Losses at the gene ends were 4 bases for V and 4 bases for J; bases not matched to a gene: 4.

This sequence joins TRBV6-5 and TRBJ2-7; TRBD2 matches at 8 bases. The junction had 7 bases not matched to a gene; V was cut back by 4 bases and J by 5 bases. The CDR3 covers 14 residues. CDR1 is MNHEY, CDR2 SVGAGI, per germline. Here the CDR3 DNA reads TGTGCCAGCAGTTGGCAAGCGGGGGTACACGAGCAGTACTTC. It codes for CASSWQAGVHEQYF.

J is TRBJ2-3 and V is TRBV7-2; D is unclear. Germline V gene lookup returns CDR1 SGHTA and CDR2 FQGNSA. The CDR3 is made up of 16 amino acids. The V gene lost 4 bases and the J gene lost 1 base, with 15 bases spanning the gap. The CDR3 sequence: CASSSSLPGGTDTQYF. As DNA, the CDR3 is TGTGCCAGCAGCTCCTCCTTGCCGGGCGGCACAGATACGCAGTATTTT. Full variable domain (rest looked up from reference TRBV7-2 and TRBJ2-3): GAGVSQSPSNKVTEKGKDVELRCDPISGHTALYWYRQSLGQGLEFLIYFQGNSAPDKSGLPSDRFSAERTGGSVSTLTIQRTQQEDSAVYLCASSSSLPGGTDTQYFGPGTRLTVL.

This clonotype was seen a handful of times. The gene calls are TRBV20-1 and TRBJ1-2; perhaps TRBD1 as D (6 bases). CDR1 and CDR2 from the germline V gene are DFQATT and SNEGSKA (reference sequence). Trimming removed 3 bases at V and 2 bases at J, with 10 bases between. The CDR3 totals 13 residues. The CDR3 sequence: CSASTGQNYGYTF. The DNA for the CDR3 is TGCAGTGCTAGTACCGGACAGAACTATGGCTACACCTTC.